A single sample is the source of the 11 T cell receptor beta chains below, sequenced in a study of molecular identifiers for immune sequencing clone quantification. TCRdb re-analysed the PCR reads in MiXCR, keeping a single row per CDR3 protein. The data contain about 640,000 distinct CDR3 sequences, 15% to 20% of them singletons. The sample taken for sequencing was naive CD8+ T cells from blood, with Jurkat cell RNA spiked in. As to subset: FACS-sorted CD8+CD4-CCR7+CD45RA+ naive T cells. The receptors derive from a human donor in good health. Some libraries in this study had Jurkat cell RNA spiked in.

The sample holds many counts of this clonotype. The chain uses TRBV2 and TRBJ2-7, with TRBD1 matching 7 bases. Germline V gives CDR1 SNHLY, CDR2 FYNNEI. Unmatched junction bases numbered 5, after V lost 7 bases and J lost 2 bases. This CDR3 has 13 residues. Here the CDR3 reads CASKDRQTYEQYF. The CDR3 region has the DNA TGTGCCAGCAAGGACAGGCAAACCTACGAGCAGTACTTC.

This clonotype occurred many times. This chain links TRBV7-9 with TRBJ2-3; D is possibly TRBD2 (5 bases). V lost 7 bases to trimming and J lost 3 bases, with 14 bases between them. Germline values: CDR1 SEHNR, CDR2 FQNEAQ (reference sequence). The CDR3 has 14 residues. CDR3: CASKEQTMTDTQYF. The DNA for the CDR3 is TGTGCCAGCAAAGAACAGACTATGACAGATACGCAGTATTTT.

A remark on this clonotype: One base away lies a much larger clone, so this may be a sequencing read error. The chain uses TRBV6-5 and TRBJ2-5, with D unresolved. This CDR3 comprises 12 residues. Trimming removed 5 bases from V and 7 bases from J, with 11 bases in between. The germline CDR1 and CDR2 sequences are MNHEY and SVGAGI. The CDR3 region is CASSEDEGTQYF. The CDR3 region has the DNA TGTGCCAGCAGTGAGGACGAAGGGACCCAGTACTTC.

On this clonotype: A much larger clone lies one base from this, so it may be a read error. The chain joins TRBV4-1 to TRBJ2-7; 8 bases map to TRBD1. The CDR3 is made up of 15 amino acids. Per the germline V gene, CDR1 is MGHRA and CDR2 is YSYEKL. CDR3 bases: TGCGCCAGCAGCCAAGAAGCGCGGCAGGGGGCGCAAGTTTCCTTC. Protein sequence: CASSQEARQGAQVSF.

On this clonotype: A single base separates this from a much larger clone, so it may be a read error. The chain joins TRBV12-3 or TRBV12-4 to TRBJ2-3; 9 bases align to TRBD1. This CDR3 has 15 amino acids. J was trimmed by 4 bases and V by 8 bases; bases with no gene match: 10. The CDR3 region has the DNA TGTGCCAGCGGTTCCTCGACAGGGGGGGCAGATACGCAGTATTTT. Residues: CASGSSTGGADTQYF.

Details on this clonotype: A read error may explain this, as a much larger clone is one base away. The rearrangement links TRBV19 to TRBJ2-7, with 7 bases that match TRBD2. The CDR3 is made up of 16 amino acids. Per germline, CDR1 LNHDA and CDR2 SQIVND (reference sequence). J was trimmed by 4 bases and V by 7 bases; bases with no gene match: 16. In DNA, the CDR3 is TGTGCCAGTATTGGCGGGAGTGATGTTGGAGAATACGAGCAGTACTTC. Translating it yields CASIGGSDVGEYEQYF.

This clonotype has at least ten counts. This rearrangement joins TRBV13 to TRBJ2-3; 16 positions match TRBD2. Trimming cost V 5 bases and J 4 bases; bases outside gene matches: 6. Germline CDR1 PRHDT, CDR2 FYEKMQ (reference sequence). CDR3 size: 17 residues. The DNA for the CDR3 is TGTGCCAGCAGCATCGGGACTAGCGGGGGGGCCGCAGATACGCAGTATTTT. Translated: CASSIGTSGGAADTQYF.

This clonotype showed up many times. The chain's CDR3 is CASIPTGSSYEQYF. For the CDR3, the DNA is TGCGCCAGCATACCTACAGGGAGCTCCTACGAGCAGTACTTC. The V and J genes are TRBV4-1 and TRBJ2-7; tentative D call: TRBD1 (6 bases). V lost 7 bases to trimming and J lost 0 bases, with 13 bases between them. Germline loops: CDR1 MGHRA, CDR2 YSYEKL. The CDR3 has 14 residues.

Turning to this clonotype: This may come from a read error, since a much larger clone is one base off. The CDR3 DNA reads TGTGCCAGCAGCTTATCACAGGGGGGGGAGGGGCAGTACTTC. Translation: CASSLSQGGEGQYF. This sequence joins TRBV7-9 and TRBJ2-7, with D tentatively TRBD1 (8 bases). The CDR3 extends over 14 amino acids. V lost 2 bases to trimming and J lost 9 bases, with 17 bases between them. Germline assignment: CDR1 SEHNR and CDR2 FQNEAQ (reference sequence).

Of note for this clonotype: The junction and the germline gene differ at one end; a read error may be behind it. V usage is TRBV19 and J usage is TRBJ1-5; D is ambiguous. Germline V gene data show CDR1 as LNHDA and CDR2 as SQIVND (reference sequence). The CDR3 extends over 12 amino acids. The CDR3 loop is CAGSKGGQPQHF. The CDR3 DNA sequence: TGTGCCGGTAGTAAGGGAGGTCAGCCCCAGCATTTT.

This clonotype was observed a few times. V is TRBV6-2 or TRBV6-3 and J is TRBJ2-3; 13 nucleotides agree with TRBD2. V gave up 4 bases and J gave up 0 bases; unmatched junction bases: 7. CDR3 length: 18 residues. Germline V gives CDR1 MNHEY, CDR2 SVGEGT. The CDR3 sequence is CASSLDGTSGASTDTQYF. The DNA for the CDR3 is TGTGCCAGCAGTTTGGACGGGACTAGCGGGGCTAGCACAGATACGCAGTATTTT.